The 21 T cell receptor beta chains presented below share a single source sample, sequenced in a study of blood T cells in healthy people across ages (dated by TCRdb to about 2015). Library generation was performed with 5' RACE. For sequencing, an Illumina HiSeq 2500 was employed. A second PCR of about 6 to 12 cycles was run with a J-beta primer mix and a sample-barcoded 5' primer. TCRdb trimmed public reads at Q25 via fastp, called clones via MiXCR and kept in-frame beta chains. Rows matching on CDR3 protein sequence are summarized as one entry with the most common DNA and genes. This sample gives approximately 820,000 distinct CDR3 sequences in total; roughly 44% of them show up just once. The ten largest clones take up roughly 19% of the sample. Sequencing was done on a sample of blood. These TCRs come from a man in his 60s in good health.

The chain couples TRBV6-2 or TRBV6-3 to TRBJ1-2, with D possibly matching TRBD1 (5 bases). V was pared by 2 bases and J by 1 base, with 14 bases between. Germline V lookup: CDR1 MNHEY, CDR2 SVGEGT. The CDR3 is made up of 16 amino acids. For the CDR3, the DNA is TGTGCCAGCAGTTACCCCACTCGAGGGGATAACTATGGCTACACCTTC. It specifies CASSYPTRGDNYGYTF.

The V call is TRBV15, the J call TRBJ1-2; tentative D call: TRBD1 (6 bases). V was cut by 5 bases and J by 8 bases, with 24 bases left in between. The CDR3 length is 16 residues. Germline V gene sequence: CDR1 LNHNV, CDR2 YYDKDF (reference sequence). The CDR3 DNA reads TGTGCCACCAGCCTTAGCCGATTAACAGGGTGGAGGGGCTACACCTTC. It encodes CATSLSRLTGWRGYTF.

This clonotype was seen ten or more times. This sequence joins TRBV4-3 and TRBJ2-7, with 7 bases lining up with TRBD1. J was trimmed by 1 base and V by 0 bases; bases with no gene match: 6. The germline V gene has CDR1 LGHNA and CDR2 YSLEER. This CDR3 contains 16 residues. The CDR3 nucleotides read TGCGCCAGCAGCCAAGATTGGCCAGGGGGATCCTACGAGCAGTACTTC. It translates to CASSQDWPGGSYEQYF.

This chain joins TRBV6-2 or TRBV6-3 and TRBJ2-5; TRBD1 agrees at 7 bases. CDR1 and CDR2 from the germline V gene are MNHEY and SVGEGT. There are 16 residues in the CDR3. V shed 6 bases and J 7 bases; nucleotides not matched to a gene: 17. CDR3 protein: CASSTRGVGQTGTQYF. The CDR3 bases are TGTGCCAGCAGCACCCGAGGGGTGGGACAGACAGGGACCCAGTACTTC.

This clonotype appeared a few times. This sequence joins TRBV20-1 and TRBJ2-7; D is unresolved. CDR3 length equals 14 residues. The germline gives CDR1 DFQATT, CDR2 SNEGSKA (reference sequence). Trimming left V 5 bases short and J 0 bases short, with 14 bases between. The CDR3: CSALPDGRSYEQYF. The CDR3 DNA reads as TGCAGTGCTCTACCCGACGGGCGCTCCTACGAGCAGTACTTC.

The gene calls are TRBV7-9 and TRBJ2-3, with 8 nucleotides matching TRBD1. This CDR3 region has 18 residues. The V segment lost 1 base and the J segment 1 base; nucleotides outside the gene matches: 10. Germline V gene lookup returns CDR1 SEHNR and CDR2 FQNEAQ (reference sequence). CDR3 in DNA: TGTGCCAGCAGCTTAGGGTTTGGGACAGGTAGCCGCACAGATACGCAGTATTTT. This encodes CASSLGFGTGSRTDTQYF. Full variable domain (remainder filled in from reference TRBV7-9 and TRBJ2-3): DTGVSQNPRHKITKRGQNVTFRCDPISEHNRLYWYRQTLGQGPEFLTYFQNEAQLEKSRLLSDRFSAERPKGSFSTLEIQRTEQGDSAMYLCASSLGFGTGSRTDTQYFGPGTRLTVL.

V is TRBV7-2 and J is TRBJ2-3, with 7 nucleotides matching TRBD2. The ends lost 7 bases at V and 0 bases at J; junction bases unmatched: 7. This CDR3 is 15 amino acids long. CDR1 and CDR2 from the germline V gene are SGHTA and FQGNSA. The CDR3 DNA sequence: TGTGCCAGCACCCTAGCGGCTCAAAGCACAGATACGCAGTATTTT. Translating it yields CASTLAAQSTDTQYF.

This clonotype was observed a few times. The V call is TRBV30, the J call TRBJ2-1, with no clear D. The germline gives CDR1 GTSNPN, CDR2 SVGIG (reference sequence). This CDR3 comprises 11 residues. CDR3 nucleotide sequence: TGTACGTGCGCGAGCTGGAATGAGCAGTTCTTC. It is translated as CTCASWNEQFF.

The V call is TRBV6-2 or TRBV6-3, the J call TRBJ2-4; a possible D gene is TRBD2 (5 bases). V lost 5 bases and J 3 bases, leaving 20 bases between the germline ends. Germline lookup yields CDR1 MNHEY and CDR2 SVGEGT. CDR3 size: 17 residues. The CDR3 loop is CASSGGLKRMIKNIQYF. The CDR3 nucleotides read TGTGCCAGCAGTGGCGGACTTAAGCGAATGATCAAAAACATTCAGTACTTC.

This clonotype showed up just a few times. J is TRBJ2-4 and V is TRBV20-1; no definite D call. The V gene's germline CDR1 is DFQATT and CDR2 SNEGSKA (reference sequence). V was trimmed by 5 bases and J by 9 bases, leaving 17 bases between them. This CDR3 region has 13 residues. As DNA, the CDR3 is TGCAGTGCTCAGCGTGGGGTCGATGGCATTCAGTACTTC. Its protein is CSAQRGVDGIQYF.

The V and J genes are TRBV20-1 and TRBJ2-7; D is ambiguous. The J call could be wrong; TRBJ2-5 is a better fit for the DNA end. This CDR3 spans 15 amino acids. From germline, CDR1 is DFQATT and CDR2 SNEGSKA (reference sequence). The CDR3 sequence: CSASKVNTVRETQYF. The CDR3 coding sequence is TGCAGTGCTAGCAAGGTCAACACTGTGAGAGAGACCCAGTACTTC.

The chain employs TRBV30 and TRBJ2-4; D ambiguous. The J call may be faulty, since TRBJ2-7 better matches the DNA end. CDR3 length: 13 residues. Germline CDR1 GTSNPN, CDR2 SVGIG (reference sequence). CDR3 DNA: TGTGCCTGGAGTACACGGGCGGCCTACGAGCAGTACTTC. This gives the protein CAWSTRAAYEQYF.

Here the CDR3 reads CASSYSRQGTGELFF. In DNA form, the CDR3 reads TGTGCCAGCAGTTACTCGAGACAGGGCACCGGGGAGCTGTTTTTT. The chain combines TRBV6-6 with TRBJ2-2; 7 positions match TRBD1. V lost 0 bases to trimming and J lost 4 bases; unmatched junction nucleotides: 2. The CDR3 sequence is 15 residues long. Germline V gene data show CDR1 as MNHNY and CDR2 as SVGAGI (reference sequence).

The chain recombines TRBV30 with TRBJ1-6; unclear D gene. Germline V gives CDR1 GTSNPN, CDR2 SVGIG (reference sequence). The CDR3 runs to 15 residues. With 1 base removed from V and 9 bases from J, the gap between germline ends came to 16 bases. CDR3 amino acids: CAWSDGVLGGSPLHF. The DNA for the CDR3 is TGTGCCTGGAGTGATGGGGTCCTAGGAGGTTCACCCCTCCACTTT.

This clonotype was detected once. The junction departs from the called germline gene at one end, perhaps through a read error. The V call is TRBV7-2, the J call TRBJ2-7; 10 positions match TRBD2. From germline, CDR1 is SGHTA and CDR2 FQGNSA. The CDR3 is 15 residues long. Here the CDR3 DNA reads TGTGCCAGCAGCTCCCCTAGCGGGGGCCCCTACGGGCAGTACTTC. This translates into CASSSPSGGPYGQYF.

In its sample, this clonotype was seen a few times. This chain connects TRBV6-2 or TRBV6-3 to TRBJ1-2; no definite D call. The ends were cut back, 4 bases at V and 3 bases at J, with 18 bases in the middle. The CDR3 contains 16 residues. Germline V CDR1 and CDR2: MNHEY, SVGEGT. The CDR3: CASSSIRPISDYGYTF. CDR3 in DNA: TGTGCCAGCAGTTCCATCCGACCGATTTCTGACTATGGCTACACCTTC.

Turning to this clonotype: Its ends do not fully match the called genes, so a read error is possible. This chain uses TRBV24-1 with TRBJ1-5, with TRBD1 as a possible D gene (5 bases). The CDR3 extends over 15 amino acids. Germline values: CDR1 KGHDR, CDR2 SFDVKD. CDR3 bases: TGTGCCACCAGTGCAGGGTTCGGTAGCAATCAGCCCCGGCATTTT. Translating gives CATSAGFGSNQPRHF.

The chain carries TRBV20-1 and TRBJ2-7; D is undetermined. Trimming shortened V by 0 bases and J by 1 base, and 7 bases separated the two germline ends. The CDR3 has 13 amino acids. Germline assignment: CDR1 DFQATT and CDR2 SNEGSKA (reference sequence). CDR3 bases: TGCAGTGCTAGAGATGGAGTGTCCTACGAGCAGTACTTC. Protein product: CSARDGVSYEQYF.

The V call is TRBV7-9, the J call TRBJ2-6; 7 bases fit TRBD1. CDR1 is SEHNR and CDR2 is FQNEAQ in the germline V gene (reference sequence). The CDR3 has 16 residues. V shed 4 bases, J shed 4 bases, and the junction held 7 bases outside the gene matches. Here the CDR3 reads CASSSQTGTGANVLTF. CDR3 in DNA: TGTGCCAGCAGCTCGCAGACAGGGACCGGGGCCAACGTCCTGACTTTC. The full variable domain, in which reference TRBV7-9 and TRBJ2-6 provide the parts outside the CDR3, is DTGVSQNPRHKITKRGQNVTFRCDPISEHNRLYWYRQTLGQGPEFLTYFQNEAQLEKSRLLSDRFSAERPKGSFSTLEIQRTEQGDSAMYLCASSSQTGTGANVLTFGAGSRLTVL.

The J gene is TRBJ1-5, the V gene TRBV7-6; tentatively, D is TRBD1 (5 bases). The germline V and J ends were trimmed by 0 bases and 7 bases, with 13 bases remaining between them. CDR3 length: 15 residues. Germline-derived CDR1 and CDR2 are SGHVS and FNYEAQ. CDR3 in DNA: TGTGCCAGCAGCTTAGCCGGGGGGTTCGAGCAGCCCCAGCATTTT. It specifies CASSLAGGFEQPQHF.

V usage is TRBV6-1 and J usage is TRBJ1-2; tentatively, D is TRBD1 (5 bases). Per germline, CDR1 MNHNS and CDR2 SASEGT. The CDR3 has 14 residues. V was cut by 3 bases and J by 4 bases, with 12 bases left in between. CDR3 sequence reads: CASSEAGRTYGYTF. CDR3 nucleotide sequence: TGTGCCAGCAGTGAGGCGGGGCGGACCTATGGCTACACCTTC.